These 8 T cell receptor beta chains were all obtained from the same sample, sequenced in a study of cytomegalovirus exposure and HLA in healthy donors (dated by TCRdb to 2016 to 2017). Library preparation employed the immunoSEQ multiplex PCR assay. The multiplex PCR relied on a mix of 60 forward primers for TCR Vbeta segments and 13 reverse primers for TCR Jbeta segments. Drawn from immuneACCESS, this table holds only the in-frame rearrangements with V and J called that TCRdb kept. Clones are partly lost; checked studies trace under half to an unresolved V gene and leave the rest unexplained. The table for this sample lists approximately 210,000 clones; over 80% of them were counted only once. The top ten hold 9.5% to 13% of the sample. The source material was PBMCs. These receptors all come from a woman in her forties or fifties in good health and CMV-seropositive.

This chain connects TRBV19 to TRBJ1-6; D gene unclear. CDR3 length: 15 amino acids. Trimming removed 5 bases at V and 7 bases at J, with 15 bases between. The germline CDR1 and CDR2 sequences are LNHDA and SQIVND (reference sequence). This CDR3 is CASSFESLGNSPLHF. CDR3 nucleotide sequence: TGTGCCAGTAGTTTCGAGTCCCTCGGGAATTCACCCCTCCACTTT.

About this clone: An end of the junction does not agree with germline; a read error may underlie this. V usage is TRBV7-9 and J usage is TRBJ1-1, with 7 bases identical to TRBD1. This CDR3 contains 16 residues. The germline V gene encodes CDR1 SEHNR and CDR2 FQNEAQ (reference sequence). CDR3 DNA: TGTTCCAGCAGCTTACGGGACAGTGGTCTGAACACTGAAGCTTTCTTT. This translates into CSSSLRDSGLNTEAFF.

The chain has TRBV11-2 and TRBJ2-7; 10 positions agree with TRBD1. This CDR3 is built from 13 residues. The V gene end was trimmed by 3 bases and the J gene end by 9 bases; junction bases not matched to a gene: 5. Germline V gene data show CDR1 as SGHAT and CDR2 as FQNNGV. The CDR3 here is CASSFGTGDMQYF. DNA of the CDR3: TGTGCCAGCAGCTTTGGGACAGGGGACATGCAGTACTTC.

This clone was observed once. This chain uses TRBV4-2 with TRBJ2-7; D is unresolved. The CDR3 is made up of 15 amino acids. Looked up from germline, CDR1 is LGHNA and CDR2 is YNFKEQ. With 0 bases removed from V and 3 bases from J, the gap between germline ends came to 12 bases. CDR3 amino acids: CASSQDQQISYEQYF. The DNA of the CDR3 is TGTGCCAGCAGCCAAGATCAACAGATAAGCTACGAGCAGTACTTC.

The chain carries TRBV10-3 and TRBJ2-1; 8 bases align to TRBD2. After removal of 6 bases from V and 7 bases from J, the junction contained 5 bases not matched to a gene. Germline assignment: CDR1 ENHRY and CDR2 SYGVKD. The CDR3 has 13 residues. The CDR3 DNA is TGTGCCATCAGGGGAGCGGGGGTGAATGAGCAGTTCTTC. Its protein product is CAIRGAGVNEQFF.

The chain carries TRBV15 and TRBJ1-3, with unresolved D. Germline V gene data show CDR1 as LNHNV and CDR2 as YYDKDF (reference sequence). Trimming removed 3 bases at V and 2 bases at J, with 8 bases between. The CDR3 runs to 14 residues. The CDR3 DNA follows: TGTGCCACCAGCAGGACTTTCCCTGGAAACACCATATATTTT. Amino acid sequence: CATSRTFPGNTIYF. Complete variable domain (other parts from reference TRBV15 and TRBJ1-3): DAMVIQNPRYQVTQFGKPVTLSCSQTLNHNVMYWYQQKSSQAPKLLFHYYDKDFNNEADTPDNFQSRRPNTSFCFLDIRSPGLGDTAMYLCATSRTFPGNTIYFGEGSWLTVV.

The chain is built from TRBV27 and TRBJ2-7; tentative D call: TRBD1 (5 bases). V was pared by 6 bases and J by 2 bases, with 14 bases between. The CDR3 consists of 14 residues. Germline V gives CDR1 MNHEY, CDR2 SMNVEV (reference sequence). CDR3 sequence reads: CASRTGSGPYEQYF. The CDR3 DNA reads as TGTGCCAGCAGAACAGGCTCAGGCCCCTACGAGCAGTACTTC.

This clone showed up just once. The chain combines TRBV28 with TRBJ1-5, with 7 bases lining up with TRBD1. Germline CDR1 reads MDHEN; CDR2 reads SYDVKM. J lost 0 bases, V lost 5 bases, and 13 bases had no gene match. The CDR3 spans 18 residues. CDR3 DNA: TGTGCCAGCAGTCCATCGACAGGGTTCATCAATAGCAATCAGCCCCAGCATTTT. Translated, it gives CASSPSTGFINSNQPQHF.